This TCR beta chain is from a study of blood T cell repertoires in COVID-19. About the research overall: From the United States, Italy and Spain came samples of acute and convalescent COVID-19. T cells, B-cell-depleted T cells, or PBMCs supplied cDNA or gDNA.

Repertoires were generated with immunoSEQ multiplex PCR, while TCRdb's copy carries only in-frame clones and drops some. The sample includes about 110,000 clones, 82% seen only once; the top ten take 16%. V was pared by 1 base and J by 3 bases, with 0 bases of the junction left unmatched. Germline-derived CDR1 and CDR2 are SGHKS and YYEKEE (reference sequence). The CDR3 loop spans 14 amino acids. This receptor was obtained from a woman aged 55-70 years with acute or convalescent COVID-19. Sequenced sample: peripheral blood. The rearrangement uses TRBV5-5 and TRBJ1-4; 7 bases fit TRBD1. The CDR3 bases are TGTGCCAGCAGCTTGACAGGGGCTAATGAAAAACTGTTTTTT. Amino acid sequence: CASSLTGANEKLFF.